This TCR beta chain was obtained from a study of T cell responses to AZD1222 COVID-19 vaccine. Regarding the study as a whole: Compared with day 0, the breadth and depth of the Spike-specific TCR repertoire rose significantly after two doses of AZD1222. The span of vaccine-associated CD4 TCRs extended across spike, with dominance at 160-218 and 743-854. The donor group comprised mostly white British people and more females; the analysis possibly underestimated clonal diversity.

The table came from immunoSEQ multiplex PCR; TCRdb's copy has only in-frame clones and leaves some out. The data contain roughly 150,000 clones, 80% to 95% of them singletons. CDR3 size: 13 residues. Trimming took 5 bases from V and 8 from J, leaving 10 bases between them. Germline-derived CDR1 and CDR2 are LNHDA and SQIVND (reference sequence). As regards this clone: What it recognizes is unknown.

This receptor was identified in an adult in good health. J is TRBJ1-6 and V is TRBV19; TRBD1 might be the D (5 bases). Sequences were derived from peripheral blood, sampled on day 0 of AZD1222 vaccination. The CDR3 sequence: CASSPLGDSPLHF. CDR3 DNA: TGTGCCAGTAGTCCCCTGGGGGATTCACCCCTCCACTTT.